The 30 T cell receptor beta chains below all came from one sample that was sequenced in a study of cytomegalovirus exposure and HLA in healthy donors. With 60 Vbeta and 13 Jbeta primers, the PCR was carried out. Produced via immunoSEQ multiplex PCR; TCRdb's table is partial and in-frame only. The sample totals 45,000 to 60,000 clones; its top ten clones hold around 6.5%. Specimen: PBMCs. The receptors were gathered from a woman aged 40 to 50 in good health and CMV-seronegative.

The CDR3 spells CASSYGQGFEQFF. In DNA form, the CDR3 reads TGTGCCAGCAGTTATGGTCAGGGGTTTGAGCAGTTCTTC. The chain links TRBV6-9 to TRBJ2-1; D possibly corresponds to TRBD1 (6 bases). This CDR3 region has 13 residues. V gave up 2 bases and J gave up 9 bases, with 11 bases separating them. Germline-derived CDR1 and CDR2 are MNHGY and SVAAGI.

The chain employs TRBV14 and TRBJ1-2; D possibly corresponds to TRBD1 (6 bases). Germline V lookup: CDR1 SGHDN, CDR2 FVKESK. This CDR3 region has 13 residues. V lost 2 bases to trimming and J lost 4 bases, with 8 bases between them. The CDR3, as DNA: TGTGCCAGCAGCCAAAGGGGGTCCTATGGCTACACCTTC. Encoded protein: CASSQRGSYGYTF. The full variable domain, in which reference TRBV14 and TRBJ1-2 provide the parts outside the CDR3, is EAGVTQFPSHSVIEKGQTVTLRCDPISGHDNLYWYRRVMGKEIKFLLHFVKESKQDESGMPNNRFLAERTGGTYSTLKVQPAELEDSGVYFCASSQRGSYGYTFGSGTRLTVV.

The genes are TRBV10-3 and TRBJ2-7; 8 positions match TRBD2. The V and J ends lost 6 bases and 2 bases, in that order; junction bases with no gene match: 9. CDR3 size: 15 residues. CDR1 is ENHRY and CDR2 is SYGVKD in the germline V gene. CDR3 sequence: CAISQRAGDAYEQYF. The CDR3 nucleotides read TGTGCCATCAGCCAAAGAGCGGGGGACGCCTACGAGCAGTACTTC.

The rearrangement links TRBV28 to TRBJ1-6, with 7 bases that match TRBD1. V was pared by 5 bases and J by 8 bases, with 6 bases of the junction left unmatched. This CDR3 has 14 residues. Germline V gives CDR1 MDHEN, CDR2 SYDVKM. As DNA, the CDR3 is TGTGCCAGCAGTCCGACAGGGACTGATTCACCCCTCCACTTT. Translating it yields CASSPTGTDSPLHF. The full variable domain, with the rest looked up from reference TRBV28 and TRBJ1-6, is DVKVTQSSRYLVKRTGEKVFLECVQDMDHENMFWYRQDPGLGLRLIYFSYDVKMKEKGDIPEGYSVSREKKERFSLILESASTNQTSMYLCASSPTGTDSPLHFGNGTRLTVT.

The J gene is TRBJ2-1, the V gene TRBV11-3, with 7 bases matching TRBD1. This CDR3 has 14 amino acids. Germline CDR1 reads SGHNT; CDR2 reads YENEEA. After removal of 4 bases from V and 1 base from J, the junction contained 1 base not matched to a gene. CDR3 region: CASSSGQSYNEQFF. The CDR3, as DNA: TGTGCCAGCAGCTCGGGACAGTCCTACAATGAGCAGTTCTTC. Combining the CDR3 with reference TRBV11-3 and TRBJ2-1 gives the whole variable domain EAGVVQSPRYKIIEKKQPVAFWCNPISGHNTLYWYLQNLGQGPELLIRYENEEAVDDSQLPKDRFSAERLKGVDSTLKIQPAELGDSAVYLCASSSGQSYNEQFFGPGTRLTVL.

The V gene is TRBV15, the J gene TRBJ1-2; D remains ambiguous. The V gene lost 0 bases and the J gene lost 4 bases, with 9 bases spanning the gap. The CDR3 is made up of 14 amino acids. The germline CDR1 and CDR2 sequences are LNHNV and YYDKDF (reference sequence). The CDR3 is CATSRDSNSYGYTF. DNA of the CDR3: TGTGCCACCAGCAGAGATAGTAACAGCTATGGCTACACCTTC. The full variable domain, with the rest looked up from reference TRBV15 and TRBJ1-2, is DAMVIQNPRYQVTQFGKPVTLSCSQTLNHNVMYWYQQKSSQAPKLLFHYYDKDFNNEADTPDNFQSRRPNTSFCFLDIRSPGLGDTAMYLCATSRDSNSYGYTFGSGTRLTVV.

This chain uses TRBV2 with TRBJ2-7; 7 nucleotides agree with TRBD2. V lost 4 bases and J lost 0; bases outside the gene matches: 12. From germline, CDR1 is SNHLY and CDR2 FYNNEI. CDR3 length: 17 residues. CDR3 sequence reads: CASSGLPGEGNSYEQYF. CDR3 coding DNA: TGTGCCAGCAGTGGCCTTCCCGGGGAGGGGAACTCCTACGAGCAGTACTTC.

This chain connects TRBV28 to TRBJ2-7; TRBD1 aligns across 9 bases. Germline loops: CDR1 MDHEN, CDR2 SYDVKM. The length of the CDR3 is 15 residues. Trimming at V came to 4 bases and at J to 3 bases, leaving 7 bases not matched to a gene. The CDR3 sequence: CASSSGTGILYEQYF. Written as DNA, the CDR3 is TGTGCCAGCAGTTCCGGGACAGGGATCCTCTACGAGCAGTACTTC.

V gene TRBV30 combines with J gene TRBJ2-3; 9 bases line up with TRBD2. The V gene end was trimmed by 0 bases and the J gene end by 5 bases; junction bases not matched to a gene: 3. The CDR3 loop spans 14 amino acids. Germline CDR1 is GTSNPN and CDR2 is SVGIG (reference sequence). The CDR3 loop is CAWSVGSGGDTQYF. In nucleotides, the CDR3 is TGTGCCTGGAGTGTGGGTAGCGGGGGAGATACGCAGTATTTT.

The chain joins TRBV12-5 to TRBJ1-2; 8 bases line up with TRBD1. Germline V gene sequence: CDR1 LGHNT, CDR2 FRNRAP. CDR3 length equals 16 residues. J gave up 4 bases and V 1 base, and 8 bases lay outside the gene matches. CDR3 amino acids: CASGLETDRGGYGYTF. The CDR3 DNA reads TGTGCTAGTGGTTTGGAGACTGACAGGGGAGGCTATGGCTACACCTTC.

CDR3 loop: CASSWGTATEAFF. CDR3 DNA sequence: TGTGCCAGCAGCTGGGGGACAGCCACTGAAGCTTTCTTT. The V and J genes are TRBV7-9 and TRBJ1-1, with TRBD1 matching 7 bases. The CDR3 is 13 residues long. Unmatched junction bases numbered 3, after V lost 4 bases and J lost 4 bases. Looked up from germline, CDR1 is SEHNR and CDR2 is FQNEAQ (reference sequence).

The rearrangement uses TRBV27 and TRBJ1-2; TRBD1 is a possible D gene (6 bases). The CDR3 sequence is 13 residues long. Trimming removed 6 bases at V and 4 bases at J, with 12 bases between. Germline CDR1 reads MNHEY; CDR2 reads SMNVEV (reference sequence). The CDR3 loop reads CASRGGLPYGYTF. In nucleotides, the CDR3 is TGTGCCAGCAGAGGGGGTCTTCCCTATGGCTACACCTTC.

The V gene is TRBV25-1, the J gene TRBJ1-6; no definite D call. Trimming took 3 bases from V and 10 from J, leaving 16 bases between them. Germline lookup yields CDR1 MGHDK and CDR2 SYGVNS. This CDR3 contains 15 residues. The CDR3 bases are TGTGCCAGCAGTGATTACCGGGAGCTTTACTCACCCCTCCACTTT. This encodes CASSDYRELYSPLHF.

The V and J genes are TRBV5-8 and TRBJ1-6; TRBD1 is a possible D gene (5 bases). Germline V gene data show CDR1 as SGHTS and CDR2 as YDEGEE. The V and J ends lost 0 bases and 0 bases respectively, with 10 bases between them. This CDR3 region has 17 residues. CDR3 residues: CASSLAGGSSYNSPLHF. The CDR3 bases are TGTGCCAGCAGCTTGGCCGGGGGGAGCTCCTATAATTCACCCCTCCACTTT.

The rearrangement joins TRBV19 to TRBJ2-2, with 9 bases that match TRBD2. The ends lost 4 bases at V and 5 bases at J; junction bases unmatched: 11. Germline assignment: CDR1 LNHDA and CDR2 SQIVND (reference sequence). CDR3 length: 17 residues. CDR3 region: CASSTSLAGQTTGELFF. CDR3 nucleotides: TGTGCCAGTAGTACTAGTCTAGCGGGGCAAACGACCGGGGAGCTGTTTTTT. Full variable domain (outside the CDR3, taken from reference TRBV19 and TRBJ2-2): DGGITQSPKYLFRKEGQNVTLSCEQNLNHDAMYWYRQDPGQGLRLIYYSQIVNDFQKGDIAEGYSVSREKKESFPLTVTSAQKNPTAFYLCASSTSLAGQTTGELFFGEGSRLTVL.

This sequence joins TRBV6-5 and TRBJ1-6, with D tentatively TRBD1 (6 bases). Between the trimmed V and J ends, which lost 6 bases and 10 bases, there was a span of 19 bases. Germline V gives CDR1 MNHEY, CDR2 SVGAGI. CDR3 length: 15 amino acids. The CDR3, as DNA: TGTGCCAGCAGGCACATACAGGGCGACAGCTCACCCCTCCACTTT. It translates to CASRHIQGDSSPLHF.

The chain joins TRBV4-2 to TRBJ2-7, with D unresolved. In germline, CDR1 is LGHNA, CDR2 YNFKEQ. The CDR3 runs to 13 residues. V lost 0 bases and J lost 4, with 7 bases in between. The CDR3 reads CASSQDKTYEQYF. The CDR3 nucleotides are TGTGCCAGCAGCCAAGATAAGACATACGAGCAGTACTTC.

V gene TRBV18 combines with J gene TRBJ1-4; no definite D call. Germline CDR1 and CDR2: KGHSH and LQKENI. With 2 bases removed from V and 4 bases from J, the gap between germline ends came to 8 bases. The CDR3 loop spans 14 amino acids. CDR3 nucleotide sequence: TGTGCCAGCTCACCATCGGGGATTAATGAAAAACTGTTTTTT. This gives the protein CASSPSGINEKLFF.

Concerning this clone itself: Its ends do not fully match the called genes, so a read error is possible. J is TRBJ1-3 and V is TRBV19, with 7 bases that match TRBD1. CDR1 and CDR2 from the germline V gene are LNHDA and SQIVND (reference sequence). CDR3 length: 14 residues. The CDR3 sequence is CASNPTGSGNNIYF. CDR3 in DNA: TGTGCCAGTAACCCGACAGGGTCCGGAAACAACATATATTTT.

The chain carries TRBV6-5 and TRBJ1-2; D is unclear. Trimming took off 2 bases at V and 7 bases at J, with 14 bases between the two ends. The germline CDR1 and CDR2 sequences are MNHEY and SVGAGI. The CDR3 extends over 14 amino acids. The CDR3 loop reads CASSYDVGDLGYTF. The CDR3 nucleotides read TGTGCCAGCAGTTACGATGTCGGGGATCTTGGCTACACCTTC.

This chain joins TRBV30 and TRBJ2-1; 11 positions agree with TRBD2. The CDR3 sequence is 15 residues long. Germline V gene lookup returns CDR1 GTSNPN and CDR2 SVGIG (reference sequence). V lost 1 base to trimming and J lost 5 bases; unmatched junction nucleotides: 4. The CDR3 DNA is TGTGCCTGGAGTGCGGGGACTAGCGGTGACAATGAGCAGTTCTTC. This codes for CAWSAGTSGDNEQFF.

The rearrangement uses TRBV9 and TRBJ2-5, with D possibly matching TRBD1 (5 bases). Germline V gene data show CDR1 as SGDLS and CDR2 as YYNGEE. The CDR3 consists of 14 residues. Trimming took off 4 bases at V and 5 bases at J, with 15 bases between the two ends. CDR3 sequence: CASSSLDSVETQYF. CDR3 nucleotides: TGTGCCAGCAGCTCATTAGACAGCGTTGAGACCCAGTACTTC.

Here the CDR3 reads CASSSVAGGGYEQYF. The CDR3 DNA follows: TGCGCCAGCAGCTCCGTAGCGGGAGGGGGCTACGAGCAGTACTTC. The V call is TRBV5-1, the J call TRBJ2-7; TRBD2 matches at 11 bases. Germline CDR1 reads SGHRS; CDR2 reads YFSETQ. This CDR3 contains 15 residues. V was clipped by 3 bases and J by 3 bases; unmatched bases: 5. Combining the CDR3 with reference TRBV5-1 and TRBJ2-7 gives the whole variable domain KAGVTQTPRYLIKTRGQQVTLSCSPISGHRSVSWYQQTPGQGLQFLFEYFSETQRNKGNFPGRFSGRQFSNSRSEMNVSTLELGDSALYLCASSSVAGGGYEQYFGPGTRLTVT.

J is TRBJ2-3 and V is TRBV19; 10 bases agree with TRBD2. The J segment lost 2 bases and the V segment lost 2 bases, leaving 4 bases of the junction unmatched. CDR3 length: 16 amino acids. In germline, CDR1 is LNHDA, CDR2 SQIVND (reference sequence). The DNA of the CDR3 is TGTGCCAGTAGTATAAGGCTAGCGGGGGTCACAGATACGCAGTATTTT. This codes for CASSIRLAGVTDTQYF.

The chain links TRBV6-1 to TRBJ1-2; 7 bases agree with TRBD1. Germline V gene lookup returns CDR1 MNHNS and CDR2 SASEGT. The V segment lost 4 bases and the J segment 5 bases; nucleotides outside the gene matches: 4. The CDR3 covers 13 residues. CDR3 sequence reads: CASSAQTGYGYTF. The CDR3 region has the DNA TGTGCCAGCAGTGCACAGACAGGGTATGGCTACACCTTC.

CDR3 nucleotides: TGTGCCAGCCAAGCAGCGGGGGCATCATCCTACGAGCAGTACTTC. Protein product: CASQAAGASSYEQYF. V is TRBV2 and J is TRBJ2-7; TRBD2 matches at 8 bases. The CDR3 has 15 amino acids. Germline V CDR1 and CDR2: SNHLY, FYNNEI. After removal of 8 bases from V and 1 base from J, the junction contained 10 bases not matched to a gene.

The chain couples TRBV19 to TRBJ2-1, with 8 bases aligning to TRBD1. The length of the CDR3 is 15 residues. V lost 8 bases to trimming and J lost 5 bases; unmatched junction nucleotides: 11. CDR1 is LNHDA and CDR2 is SQIVND in the germline V gene (reference sequence). The CDR3 DNA reads TGTGCCAGTTCCTTGGACAGGGAAACTGACAATGAGCAGTTCTTC. Translation: CASSLDRETDNEQFF.

V gene TRBV19 combines with J gene TRBJ1-6; D uncertain. Germline V lookup: CDR1 LNHDA, CDR2 SQIVND (reference sequence). The CDR3 extends over 14 amino acids. V gave up 1 base and J gave up 14 bases, with 15 bases separating them. The CDR3 nucleotides read TGTGCCAGTAGTATAGGTTCGGCACCCCGGGCCCTCCACTTT. Its translation: CASSIGSAPRALHF.

The chain links TRBV19 to TRBJ2-7, with D possibly TRBD1 on 6 matching bases. The CDR3 sequence is 14 residues long. From germline, CDR1 is LNHDA and CDR2 SQIVND (reference sequence). V was pared by 0 bases and J by 6 bases, with 12 bases between. Here the CDR3 reads CASSIDLGAIEQYF. As DNA, the CDR3 is TGTGCCAGTAGTATAGATCTGGGGGCGATCGAGCAGTACTTC.

CDR3 in DNA: TGTGCCAGCAGTTACGAGGCGGATAACTATGGCTACACCTTC. Protein product: CASSYEADNYGYTF. The chain links TRBV6-5 to TRBJ1-2; D not certain. Between the trimmed V and J ends, which lost 2 bases and 1 base, there was a span of 8 bases. Per the germline V gene, CDR1 is MNHEY and CDR2 is SVGAGI. This CDR3 region has 14 residues.